The 21 T cell receptor beta chains below were found in one sample sequenced in a study of blood T cells in healthy people across ages. With a J-beta primer mix and a sample-barcoded 5' primer, a second PCR ran about 7 to 12 cycles. A single record per CDR3 protein comes from TCRdb applying MiXCR to the 5' RACE reads. The sample holds about 1 million distinct CDR3 sequences, around 25% seen once. These data were likewise used in another study, on T cells of mothers and their children.

Sequenced sample: blood. The receptors derive from a girl under 10 years old in good health.

The DNA of the CDR3 is TGCAGCGTTGAAGGGAGGTTAGCGGGCAATGAGCAGTTCTTC. Translated, it gives CSVEGRLAGNEQFF. The genes are TRBV29-1 and TRBJ2-1; 7 bases align to TRBD2. CDR3 size: 14 residues. Germline V gives CDR1 SQVTM, CDR2 ANQGSEA. V shed 1 base and J 6 bases; nucleotides not matched to a gene: 6.

This chain joins TRBV25-1 and TRBJ1-2; D may be TRBD1 (5 bases). Trimming removed 5 bases from V and 8 bases from J, with 15 bases in between. This CDR3 has 13 amino acids. CDR1 MGHDK and CDR2 SYGVNS come from the germline V gene. The CDR3 sequence: CASSLGPDGGYTF. The DNA of the CDR3 is TGTGCCAGCAGTCTGGGACCCGACGGGGGCTACACCTTC.

This clonotype was counted a few times. At one end, the junction sequence differs from germline, possibly due to a read error. V gene TRBV4-1 combines with J gene TRBJ1-4; 12 nucleotides line up with TRBD1. The CDR3 spans 17 residues. Germline CDR1 reads MGHRA; CDR2 reads YSYEKL. Written as DNA, the CDR3 is TGCGCCAGCAGCCAAACCCGGGACAGGGGGCTAAGGGAAAAACTGCTTTTT. It specifies CASSQTRDRGLREKLLF.

The chain has TRBV28 and TRBJ2-6, with D perhaps TRBD2 (7 bases). CDR3 size: 18 residues. Germline V gene sequence: CDR1 MDHEN, CDR2 SYDVKM. The germline V and J ends were trimmed by 7 bases and 5 bases, with 24 bases remaining between them. The CDR3 DNA reads as TGTGCCAGCAAGGGGAGGGGGACGGATACAACACGGGCCAACGTCCTGACTTTC. Protein product: CASKGRGTDTTRANVLTF.

This clonotype has only a few counts. This chain joins TRBV25-1 and TRBJ1-4, with D unresolved. The CDR3 loop spans 13 amino acids. Germline CDR1 is MGHDK and CDR2 is SYGVNS. V was cut by 8 bases and J by 8 bases, with 15 bases left in between. CDR3 DNA sequence: TGTGCCAGCGGTGGCGACGAGAAGGAAAAACTGTTTTTT. As protein: CASGGDEKEKLFF.

The J gene is TRBJ1-6, the V gene TRBV27; 7 bases are shared with TRBD1. V was clipped by 7 bases and J by 6 bases; unmatched bases: 12. The germline V gene has CDR1 MNHEY and CDR2 SMNVEV (reference sequence). The CDR3 is 16 amino acids. The CDR3 DNA sequence: TGTGCCAGCACCTGGACCGGCTCAGGGGGTAATTCACCCCTCCACTTT. Translated: CASTWTGSGGNSPLHF.

The chain couples TRBV6-2 or TRBV6-3 to TRBJ2-1; 10 nucleotides align to TRBD2. This CDR3 region has 15 residues. Germline CDR1 MNHEY, CDR2 SVGEGT. Germline trimming cut 2 bases from V and 5 bases from J; bases unmatched to any gene: 3. The CDR3 protein is CASSYLAGADNEQFF. The DNA for the CDR3 is TGTGCCAGCAGTTACCTAGCGGGGGCCGACAATGAGCAGTTCTTC.

J is TRBJ1-5 and V is TRBV6-1; D uncertain. Germline lookup yields CDR1 MNHNS and CDR2 SASEGT. Trimming left V 6 bases short and J 1 base short, with 16 bases between. The CDR3 loop spans 16 amino acids. CDR3 nucleotides: TGTGCCAGCAGGCGAGACGGAACACGGAGCAATCAGCCCCAGCATTTT. This translates into CASRRDGTRSNQPQHF.

The V gene is TRBV11-2, the J gene TRBJ2-3; 9 nucleotides align to TRBD2. The V and J ends lost 2 bases and 6 bases, in that order; junction bases with no gene match: 6. The CDR3 runs to 15 residues. Germline CDR1 reads SGHAT; CDR2 reads FQNNGV. The CDR3 spells CASSLRIAGEDTQYF. In DNA, the CDR3 is TGTGCCAGCAGCTTAAGAATAGCGGGAGAGGATACGCAGTATTTT. The whole variable domain, remainder taken from reference TRBV11-2 and TRBJ2-3, is EAGVAQSPRYKIIEKRQSVAFWCNPISGHATLYWYQQILGQGPKLLIQFQNNGVVDDSQLPKDRFSAERLKGVDSTLKIQPAKLEDSAVYLCASSLRIAGEDTQYFGPGTRLTVL.

Regarding this clonotype: At one end the junction does not follow the germline gene, possibly because of a read error. This sequence joins TRBV7-9 and TRBJ2-7; a possible D gene is TRBD2 (5 bases). The CDR3 is made up of 17 amino acids. CDR1 SEHNR and CDR2 FQNEAQ come from the germline V gene (reference sequence). The DNA of the CDR3 is TGTGCCTGCAGCTTTGGGAGTAGACTCCTAAGCTCCTACGAGCAGTACTTC. It encodes CACSFGSRLLSSYEQYF.

The rearrangement joins TRBV7-6 to TRBJ1-3; 10 bases are shared with TRBD1. This CDR3 spans 15 amino acids. Germline CDR1 is SGHVS and CDR2 is FNYEAQ. Trimming removed 6 bases from V and 3 bases from J; junction bases left unmatched: 5. The CDR3 spells CASRGQGRGGNTIYF. The CDR3, as DNA: TGTGCCAGCAGGGGACAGGGGAGAGGTGGAAACACCATATATTTT.

The J gene is TRBJ2-4, the V gene TRBV20-1; D is tentatively TRBD1 or TRBD2 (5 bases each). CDR1 and CDR2 (germline): DFQATT, SNEGSKA (reference sequence). The CDR3 has 13 amino acids. Trimming cost V 5 bases and J 6 bases, with 14 bases left between them. In DNA form, the CDR3 reads TGCAGTGCTTCGAGGGGTTCGGGAAACATTCAGTACTTC. Amino acid sequence: CSASRGSGNIQYF.

This clonotype was counted a few times. V is TRBV25-1 and J is TRBJ1-6; a weak D match, TRBD1 (5 bases). Germline loops: CDR1 MGHDK, CDR2 SYGVNS. V was pared by 2 bases and J by 6 bases, with 17 bases between. The CDR3 length is 17 residues. The CDR3 loop is CASSEGLPGELNSPLHF. The CDR3 nucleotides are TGTGCCAGCAGTGAAGGGCTGCCGGGGGAGCTTAATTCACCCCTCCACTTT.

This clonotype showed up just a few times. This chain joins TRBV20-1 and TRBJ2-1; TRBD2 matches 14 bases. CDR1 and CDR2 from the germline V gene are DFQATT and SNEGSKA (reference sequence). V gave up 2 bases and J gave up 0 bases; unmatched junction bases: 9. The CDR3 has 19 residues. The DNA for the CDR3 is TGCAGTGCTAGATCCACCGGGACTAGCGGGAGAGTCTCCTACAATGAGCAGTTCTTC. Its translation is CSARSTGTSGRVSYNEQFF.

A few counts support this clonotype. The chain combines TRBV24-1 with TRBJ1-4, with D uncertain. Germline values: CDR1 KGHDR, CDR2 SFDVKD. The CDR3 runs 13 residues. Trimming cost V 6 bases and J 7 bases, with 11 bases left between them. Here the CDR3 DNA reads TGTGCCACCAGTCCTGGTTTGGCTGAAAAACTGTTTTTT. Amino acid sequence: CATSPGLAEKLFF.

This clonotype has just one count. The chain links TRBV11-2 to TRBJ1-1; the D gene is possibly TRBD1 (6 bases). Germline assignment: CDR1 SGHAT and CDR2 FQNNGV. Trimming pared 5 bases from V and 1 base from J, leaving 11 bases between. The CDR3 has 14 amino acids. CDR3 sequence reads: CASSPMDRNTEAFF. In DNA form, the CDR3 reads TGTGCCAGCAGCCCGATGGACAGGAACACTGAAGCTTTCTTT.

V usage is TRBV6-5 and J usage is TRBJ2-4; 14 bases agree with TRBD2. CDR3 length equals 20 residues. CDR1 and CDR2 (germline): MNHEY, SVGAGI. Trimming cost V 5 bases and J 6 bases; bases outside gene matches: 18. For the CDR3, the DNA is TGTGCCAGCAGTAACCTGGGACTAGCGGGAGACATGGATGGGGGAAACATTCAGTACTTC. It translates to CASSNLGLAGDMDGGNIQYF.

The chain joins TRBV11-3 to TRBJ1-1; D is ambiguous. From germline, CDR1 is SGHNT and CDR2 YENEEA. The V gene lost 1 base and the J gene lost 4 bases, with 10 bases spanning the gap. CDR3 length: 14 amino acids. DNA for the CDR3: TGTGCCAGCAGCTTAGTGCAGTTGGGCACTGAAGCTTTCTTT. It is translated as CASSLVQLGTEAFF.

This clonotype has just a few counts. V usage is TRBV3-1 and J usage is TRBJ2-3, with D hard to call. The germline V gene has CDR1 LGHDT and CDR2 YNNKEL (reference sequence). V gave up 3 bases and J gave up 0 bases, with 7 bases separating them. The CDR3 spans 14 residues. CDR3 sequence: CASSQLDSTDTQYF. For the CDR3, the DNA is TGTGCCAGCAGCCAGCTTGACAGCACAGATACGCAGTATTTT.

V usage is TRBV20-1 and J usage is TRBJ2-1, with 8 bases identical to TRBD2. V lost 5 bases and J lost 5; bases outside the gene matches: 14. Germline V CDR1 and CDR2: DFQATT, SNEGSKA (reference sequence). The CDR3 sequence is 16 residues long. The CDR3 DNA reads TGCAGTGCTCCCATGGTCACTAGCGGAAAGGACAATGAGCAGTTCTTC. Its translation is CSAPMVTSGKDNEQFF.

The chain couples TRBV12-3 or TRBV12-4 to TRBJ2-5; 9 bases line up with TRBD2. V lost 7 bases to trimming and J lost 5 bases; unmatched junction nucleotides: 11. This CDR3 is 15 amino acids long. CDR3 sequence (DNA): TGTGCCAGCACCCTTAGCGGGAGCCTTCGGGAGACCCAGTACTTC. This encodes CASTLSGSLRETQYF.